Presented here are 9 T cell receptor beta chains from one specimen sequenced in a study of T cell repertoires in cytomegalovirus infection. TCRdb itself ran the reads through MiXCR, one entry per CDR3 protein. The sample holds hundreds of thousands of distinct CDR3 sequences, around 10% seen once. The sequenced sample was PBMCs. Receptors originate from a human donor in good health (CMV status not recorded). Some clones in this sample may be carry-over from other donors' samples.

This clonotype was seen a handful of times. The chain carries TRBV9 and TRBJ1-4; D might be TRBD1 (5 bases). Germline values: CDR1 SGDLS, CDR2 YYNGEE. The V gene lost 0 bases and the J gene lost 2 bases, with 8 bases spanning the gap. The CDR3 has 15 amino acids. CDR3 region: CASSVVGATNEKLFF. CDR3 nucleotides: TGTGCCAGCAGCGTAGTCGGGGCCACTAATGAAAAACTGTTTTTT.

Ten or more counts support this clonotype. This chain links TRBV6-2 or TRBV6-3 with TRBJ2-1; D not resolved. CDR1 and CDR2 from the germline V gene are MNHEY and SVGEGT. The CDR3 spans 13 residues. Trimming pared 8 bases from V and 2 bases from J, leaving 10 bases between. The CDR3 region is CASAPPPYNEQFF. The CDR3, as DNA: TGTGCCAGCGCCCCCCCGCCCTACAATGAGCAGTTCTTC.

In this sample, this clonotype turned up many times. The genes are TRBV7-8 and TRBJ1-5; D ambiguous. CDR3 length equals 13 residues. With 5 bases removed from V and 7 bases from J, the gap between germline ends came to 12 bases. Germline loops: CDR1 SGHVS, CDR2 FQNEAQ. This CDR3 is CASSARNTQPQHF. DNA of the CDR3: TGTGCCAGCAGCGCCAGAAATACCCAGCCCCAGCATTTT.

This clonotype was counted only a few times. The chain combines TRBV5-1 with TRBJ2-3; the match to TRBD2 covers 12 bases. This CDR3 is built from 16 residues. Germline V gives CDR1 SGHRS, CDR2 YFSETQ. The V and J ends lost 4 bases and 6 bases, in that order; junction bases with no gene match: 9. CDR3 amino acids: CASSPATSGGYDTQYF. In nucleotides, the CDR3 is TGCGCCAGCAGCCCGGCAACTAGCGGGGGGTATGATACGCAGTATTTT.

At least ten counts were recorded for this clonotype. This chain connects TRBV20-1 to TRBJ2-7; D could derive from TRBD1 or TRBD2 (5 bases each). Germline lookup yields CDR1 DFQATT and CDR2 SNEGSKA (reference sequence). This CDR3 spans 13 amino acids. Trimming stripped 5 bases from V and 3 bases from J, with 14 bases between. The CDR3 nucleotides are TGCAGTGCTCGAGGGCAGGGCAACTACGAGCAGTACGTC. It specifies CSARGQGNYEQYV.

The sample holds a few counts of this clonotype. CDR3 sequence reads: CASSLGPGAEQYF. CDR3 bases: TGTGCCAGCAGCTTAGGGCCCGGGGCCGAGCAGTACTTC. The chain combines TRBV11-3 with TRBJ2-7; possibly TRBD1 or TRBD2 for D (5 bases each). The CDR3 spans 13 residues. Trimming removed 1 base from V and 6 bases from J, with 10 bases in between. The germline CDR1 and CDR2 sequences are SGHNT and YENEEA.

This clonotype was recorded at least ten times. J is TRBJ2-5 and V is TRBV29-1, with D perhaps TRBD2 (5 bases). Looked up from germline, CDR1 is SQVTM and CDR2 is ANQGSEA. The V end was cut by 2 bases, the J end by 6 bases, with 10 bases between. This CDR3 has 12 amino acids. In nucleotides, the CDR3 is TGCAGCGTTGAAAAGGCGGGTCAGACCCAGTACTTC. Its translation: CSVEKAGQTQYF.

This clonotype was seen ten or more times. This sequence joins TRBV7-8 and TRBJ2-2, with D unclear. The CDR3 contains 15 residues. Trimming left V 0 bases short and J 0 bases short, with 5 bases between. The germline gives CDR1 SGHVS, CDR2 FQNEAQ. This chain's CDR3 is CASSLARTNTGELFF. In nucleotides, the CDR3 is TGTGCCAGCAGCTTAGCGCGGACGAACACCGGGGAGCTGTTTTTT.

This clonotype was seen repeatedly, ten times or more. CDR3 nucleotides: TGTGCCAGCAGGGGACAGAGCTCTGGAAACACCATATATTTT. Protein sequence: CASRGQSSGNTIYF. This rearrangement joins TRBV2 to TRBJ1-3; 7 nucleotides line up with TRBD1. CDR3 size: 14 residues. V lost 6 bases and J lost 0; bases outside the gene matches: 2. Germline CDR1 SNHLY, CDR2 FYNNEI.